One T cell receptor beta chain is described in this entry. The antigen remains undetermined. The entry originates in a study of long-term antiretroviral therapy in people with HIV. Study-wide results and limits: Possibly under older ART regimens, blood was drawn between about 2003 and 2017. HIV repertoires spanned narrower CDR3 length ranges than controls.

Sampling of each donor yielded at least one pre-ART PBMC sample and at least two post-ART PBMC samples. Researchers report immunoSEQ v3.0 was run at survey level. Method: immunoSEQ multiplex PCR; TCRdb's copy keeps in-frame clones and lacks some. In the table there are under 20,000 clones, 76% of which are singletons. CDR1 is MDHEN, CDR2 SYDVKM, per germline. Trimming cost V 2 bases and J 3 bases, with 10 bases left between them. This CDR3 is built from 14 residues. V usage is TRBV28 and J usage is TRBJ1-1; D might be TRBD1 (6 bases). This TCR was recovered from a man between 18 and 29 years old with HIV. This specimen was unsorted PBMCs, taken 0.5 years before starting antiretroviral therapy. CDR3 protein: CASSLGTSHTEAFF. In DNA form, the CDR3 reads TGTGCCAGCAGTTTAGGGACATCACACACTGAAGCTTTCTTT.